Here is one T cell receptor (beta chain) with its context. The target of this receptor is not known. Qualities for individual bases were not recorded, and no much larger clone is one base off. The data are from a study of blood T cell repertoires in COVID-19 (dated by TCRdb to 2020 to 2021). Looking at the study overall: Samples covering the acute and convalescent phases of COVID-19 were provided by collaborators in the United States, Italy and Spain. The material from the prospective study consisted of cDNA or gDNA derived from T cells, B-cell-depleted T cells, or PBMCs. Subjects who had been exposed to COVID-19, were actively infected with it, or had recovered from it provided the deeply sampled blood TCRbeta repertoires that made up the dataset. The repertoires were made available in a free public database intended to serve as a resource for research on the immune response to SARS-CoV-2. Samples were obtained from the ongoing ImmuneRACE study (first 160 participants) and from about 1,300 subjects provided by 6 global collaborators. The sample metadata nearly always contained a de-identified subject ID, COVID-19 status, age in years and sex. HLA class I and class II types, where available, came from metadata supplied by the sample provider rather than from assay-based typing. Overall results and qualifications from the work: Clinical and demographic metadata were provided uncurated, with the amount varying by source and participant.

Including the terminal cysteine and phenylalanine, the CDR3 comprises 16 residues. Only the CDR3 region is kept as DNA, spanning 48 bases read in frame from base 1. CDR1 WNHNN and CDR2 SYGVQD are derived from the germline V gene (reference sequence). From V the trimming removes 0 bases and from J it removes 8 bases, while the gene matches leave 5 bases of the junction unaccounted for. The collaborating institutions used their own protocols to collect whole blood in K2EDTA tubes. For TCRbeta analysis, collaborator samples were shipped as frozen whole blood, as isolated PBMCs, or as DNA extracted from either sample type. TCRbeta CDR3 regions were amplified from genomic DNA using the immunoSEQ Assay, a bias-controlled multiplex PCR. As for the authors' bioinformatics: Within the assay, amplification of reference gene primers was used to estimate how many nucleated cells each sample contained. To quantify the absolute abundance of each unique TCRbeta CDR3 rearrangement, sequence reads were collapsed and filtered. For each sample, productive Simpson clonality was calculated as the square root of Simpson's diversity index over productive rearrangements. TCRdb obtained this table from immuneACCESS and retained in-frame rearrangements with V and J assigned. These tables miss some clones; where compared with another copy, unresolved V genes account for less than half of the shortfall, and the remainder is unexplained. For V, J and clone size, that table is used; D and trimming come from the DNA. Here the sample has about 74,000 clones; roughly 85% occur a single time. The ten biggest clones cover approximately 25% of the sample.

The source of this sequence is a man between 50 and 59 years old with acute or convalescent COVID-19. The chain couples TRBV10-1 to TRBJ1-6; 9 of the junction bases match TRBD1. Sequencing was done on a sample of peripheral blood. The nucleotide sequence reads TGCGCCAGCAGTGAGTCTGGCCGGGACAGGGATTCACCCCTCCACTTT. The resulting protein is CASSESGRDRDSPLHF.